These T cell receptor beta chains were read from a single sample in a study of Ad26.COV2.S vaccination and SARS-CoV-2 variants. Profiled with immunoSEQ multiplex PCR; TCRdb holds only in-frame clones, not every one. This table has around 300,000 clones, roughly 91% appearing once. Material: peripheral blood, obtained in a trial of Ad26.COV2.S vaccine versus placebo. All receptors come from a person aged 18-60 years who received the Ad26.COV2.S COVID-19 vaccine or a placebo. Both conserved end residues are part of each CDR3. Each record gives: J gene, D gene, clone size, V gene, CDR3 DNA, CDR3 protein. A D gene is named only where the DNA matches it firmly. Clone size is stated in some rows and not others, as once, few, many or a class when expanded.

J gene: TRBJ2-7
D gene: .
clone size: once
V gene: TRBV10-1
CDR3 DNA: TGCGCCAGCAGTCCCGACAGGAACGAGCAGTACTTC
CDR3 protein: CASSPDRNEQYF

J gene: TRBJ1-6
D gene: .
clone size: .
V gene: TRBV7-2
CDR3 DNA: TGTGCCAGCAGCGCCGGACCAGATTCACCCCTCCACTTT
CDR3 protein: CASSAGPDSPLHF

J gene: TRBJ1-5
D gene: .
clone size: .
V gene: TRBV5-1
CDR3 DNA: TGCGCCAGCAGCTTGGAGGGTGTCGCGGCTCAGCCCCAGCATTTT
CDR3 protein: CASSLEGVAAQPQHF

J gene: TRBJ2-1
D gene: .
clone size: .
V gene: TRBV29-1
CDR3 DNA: TGCAGCGTTGAAGGTCCAGGCTCCTACAATGAGCAGTTCTTC
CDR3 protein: CSVEGPGSYNEQFF

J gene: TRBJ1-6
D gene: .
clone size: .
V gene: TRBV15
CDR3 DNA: TGTGCCACCAGCACCTCGGGTCCAGCATCCTATAATTCACCCCTCCACTTT
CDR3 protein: CATSTSGPASYNSPLHF

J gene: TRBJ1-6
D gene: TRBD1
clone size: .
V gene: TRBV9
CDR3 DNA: TGTGCCAGCAGCGGACCGGGACAGGGGGCTTCACCCCTCCACTTT
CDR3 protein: CASSGPGQGASPLHF

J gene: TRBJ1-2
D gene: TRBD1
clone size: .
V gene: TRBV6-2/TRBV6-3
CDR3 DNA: TGTGCCAGCAGTTACCCGGGACAGGGGGAGTATGGCTACACCTTC
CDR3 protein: CASSYPGQGEYGYTF

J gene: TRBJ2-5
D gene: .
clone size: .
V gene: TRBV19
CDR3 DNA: TGTGCCAGTAGTATTAGGGGAGATGAGACCCAGTACTTC
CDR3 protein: CASSIRGDETQYF

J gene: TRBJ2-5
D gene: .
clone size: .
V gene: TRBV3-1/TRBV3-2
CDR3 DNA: TGTGCCAGCACTAGCGAGCAAGAGACCCAGTACTTC
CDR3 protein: CASTSEQETQYF

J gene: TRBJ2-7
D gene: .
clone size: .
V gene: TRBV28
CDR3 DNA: TGTGCCAGCAGTTTAATTGCAGTCGGGCCAGGGATTTCTTACGAGCAGTACTTC
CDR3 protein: CASSLIAVGPGISYEQYF

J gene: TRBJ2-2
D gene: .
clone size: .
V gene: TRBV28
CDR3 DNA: TGTGCCAGCACCCGGGATGGCGGGGAGCTGTTTTTT
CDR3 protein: CASTRDGGELFF

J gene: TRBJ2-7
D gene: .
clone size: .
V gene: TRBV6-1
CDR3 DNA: TGTGCCAGCAGTGACGTAGGGGGAAAATCGTACGAGCAGTACTTC
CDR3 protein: CASSDVGGKSYEQYF

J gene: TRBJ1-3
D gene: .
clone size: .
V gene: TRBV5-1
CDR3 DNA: TGCGCCAGCAGCTTGGGGACAAATTATGGCAACACCATATATTTT
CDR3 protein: CASSLGTNYGNTIYF

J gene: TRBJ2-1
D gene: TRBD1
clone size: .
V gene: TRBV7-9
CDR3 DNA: TGTGCCAGCAGCTTCTACAGGGGGCCCTCCTACAATGAGCAGTTCTTC
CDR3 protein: CASSFYRGPSYNEQFF

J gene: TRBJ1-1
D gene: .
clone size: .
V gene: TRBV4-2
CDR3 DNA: TGTGCCAGCAGCCAAGATATTGGGGGGCTCACTGAAGCTTTCTTT
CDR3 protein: CASSQDIGGLTEAFF

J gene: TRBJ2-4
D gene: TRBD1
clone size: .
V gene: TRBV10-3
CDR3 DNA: TGTGCCATCAGTGAGTCGGGACAGAGACTAGCCAAAAACATTCAGTACTTC
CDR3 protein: CAISESGQRLAKNIQYF

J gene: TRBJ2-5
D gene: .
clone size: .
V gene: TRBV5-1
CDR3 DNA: TGCGCCAGCAGCTTGCTGACAGGTAGCAAAGAGACCCAGTACTTC
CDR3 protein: CASSLLTGSKETQYF

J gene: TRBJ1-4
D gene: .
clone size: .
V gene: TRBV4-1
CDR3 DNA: TGCGCCAGCAGCGAGGCAGCTTATAATGAAAAACTGTTTTTT
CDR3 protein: CASSEAAYNEKLFF

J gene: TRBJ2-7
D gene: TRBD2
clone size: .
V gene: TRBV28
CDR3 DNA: TGTGCCAGCAGTTCGAAACTAGCGGGAGGATGGATATACGAGCAGTACTTC
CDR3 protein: CASSSKLAGGWIYEQYF

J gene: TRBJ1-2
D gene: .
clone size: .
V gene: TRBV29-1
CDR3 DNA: TGCAGCGTTGGAACCACTGGGACCGGGATATACTATGGCTACACCTTC
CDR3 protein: CSVGTTGTGIYYGYTF

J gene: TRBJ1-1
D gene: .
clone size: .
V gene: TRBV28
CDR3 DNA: TGTGCCAGCAGGTTGGGGGGGTTAAGGCCCAACGCTGAAGCTTTCTTT
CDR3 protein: CASRLGGLRPNAEAFF

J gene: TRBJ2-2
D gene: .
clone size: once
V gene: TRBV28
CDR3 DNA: TGTGCCAGCAGTTCCCGGGGTAGCGGGAACACCGGGGAGCTGTTTTTT
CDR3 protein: CASSSRGSGNTGELFF

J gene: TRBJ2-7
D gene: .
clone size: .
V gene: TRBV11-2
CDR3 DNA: TGTGCCAGCAGCCCCCTCCAGAGCTCCTACGAGCAGTACTTC
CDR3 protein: CASSPLQSSYEQYF

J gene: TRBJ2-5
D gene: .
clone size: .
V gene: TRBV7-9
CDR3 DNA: TGTGCCAGCAGCACTGACTGGGAGACCCAGTACTTC
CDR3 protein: CASSTDWETQYF

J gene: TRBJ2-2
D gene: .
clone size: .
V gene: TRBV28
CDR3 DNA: TGTGCCAGCAGTTTATCCTCCCTTTGGGGCCGCGCGAACACCGGGGAGCTGTTTTTT
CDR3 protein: CASSLSSLWGRANTGELFF

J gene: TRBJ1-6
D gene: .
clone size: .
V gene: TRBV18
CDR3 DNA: TGTGCCAGCTCACCAAGCTCAGGGTTCGATTCACCCCTCCACTTT
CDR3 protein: CASSPSSGFDSPLHF

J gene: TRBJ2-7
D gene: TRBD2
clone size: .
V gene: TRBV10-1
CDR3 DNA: TGCGCCAGCAGTGATTCTCCCGGACTAGCGGAGGGGGCCTACGAGCAGTACTTC
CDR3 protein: CASSDSPGLAEGAYEQYF

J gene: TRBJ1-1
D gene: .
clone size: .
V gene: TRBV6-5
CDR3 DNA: TGTGCCAGCAGTTACAGTTGGAACACTGAAGCTTTCTTT
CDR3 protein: CASSYSWNTEAFF

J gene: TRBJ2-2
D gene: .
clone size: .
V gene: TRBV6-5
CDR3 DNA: TGTGCCAGCAGTTCGAGTATAACAGGGATCAGGGGGGAGCTGTTTTTT
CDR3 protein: CASSSSITGIRGELFF

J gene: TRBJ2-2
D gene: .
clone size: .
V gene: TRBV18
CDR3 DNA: TGTGCCAGCTCACCCGTGGCGGGGTCGAACACCGGGGAGCTGTTTTTT
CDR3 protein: CASSPVAGSNTGELFF

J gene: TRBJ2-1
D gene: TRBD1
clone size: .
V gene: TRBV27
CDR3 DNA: TGTGCCAGCAGTTCTTGGACAGGGGGCTACAATGAGCAGTTCTTC
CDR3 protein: CASSSWTGGYNEQFF

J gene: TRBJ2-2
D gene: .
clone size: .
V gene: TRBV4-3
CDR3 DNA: TGCGCCAGCAGCCAACTTGTCGTTCCAACTACCGGGGAGCTGTTTTTT
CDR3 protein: CASSQLVVPTTGELFF

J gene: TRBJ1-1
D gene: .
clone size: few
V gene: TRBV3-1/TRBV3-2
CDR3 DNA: TGTGCCAGCAGCCAATCTCAGGGTTTGGAAGGTGAAGCTTTCTTT
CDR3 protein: CASSQSQGLEGEAFF

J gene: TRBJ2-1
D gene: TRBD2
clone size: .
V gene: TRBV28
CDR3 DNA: TGTGCCAGCAGTCGTCTAGCGGGAGGGCCACGGGAGCAGTTCTTC
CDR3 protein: CASSRLAGGPREQFF

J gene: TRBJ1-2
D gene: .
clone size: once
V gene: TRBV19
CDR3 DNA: TGTGCCAGTAGCAGGGACTATGGCTACACCTTC
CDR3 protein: CASSRDYGYTF

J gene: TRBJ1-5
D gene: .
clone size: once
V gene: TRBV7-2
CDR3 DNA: TGTGCCAGCAGCTTAGATCACGGGGGAGGTCAGCCCCAGCATTTT
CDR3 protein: CASSLDHGGGQPQHF

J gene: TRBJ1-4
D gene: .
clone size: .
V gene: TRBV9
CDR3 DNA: TGTGCCAGCGGAAAGGCCACCAATGAAAAACTGTTTTTT
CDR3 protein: CASGKATNEKLFF

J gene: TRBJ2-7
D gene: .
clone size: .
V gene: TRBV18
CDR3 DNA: TGTGCCAGCTCACCACCGATCACAGGGTCCTACGAGCAGTACTTC
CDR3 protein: CASSPPITGSYEQYF

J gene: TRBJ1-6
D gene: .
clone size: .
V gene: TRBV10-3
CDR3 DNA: TGTGCCATCAGTGGGGGGGCTGATCTTTTGGATTCACCCCTCCACTTT
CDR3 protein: CAISGGADLLDSPLHF

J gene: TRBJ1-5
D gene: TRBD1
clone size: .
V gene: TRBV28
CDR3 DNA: TGTGCCAGCAGACGGGACAGGGGAGGTCAGCCCCAGCATTTT
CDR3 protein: CASRRDRGGQPQHF

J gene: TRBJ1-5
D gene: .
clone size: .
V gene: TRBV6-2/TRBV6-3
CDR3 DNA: TGTGCCAGCAGTTCTATTTCAGGGTATAGCAATCAGCCCCAGCATTTT
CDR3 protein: CASSSISGYSNQPQHF

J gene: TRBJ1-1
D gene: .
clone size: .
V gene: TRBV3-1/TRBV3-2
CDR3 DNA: TGTGCCAGCAGCCAAGGGCAGTACACTGAAGCTTTCTTT
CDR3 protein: CASSQGQYTEAFF

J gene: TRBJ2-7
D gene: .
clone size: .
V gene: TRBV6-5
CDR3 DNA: TGTGCCAGCGAGGATTACGAGCAGTACTTC
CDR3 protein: CASEDYEQYF

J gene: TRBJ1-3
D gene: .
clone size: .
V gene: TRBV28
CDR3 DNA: TGTGCCAGCAGCCTACCGGGCAGGGAACGGGTCACCATATATTTT
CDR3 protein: CASSLPGRERVTIYF

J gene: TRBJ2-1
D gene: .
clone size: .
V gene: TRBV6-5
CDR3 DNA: TGTGCCAGCAAATCGGGGCCCAGCTCCTACAATGAGCAGTTCTTC
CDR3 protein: CASKSGPSSYNEQFF

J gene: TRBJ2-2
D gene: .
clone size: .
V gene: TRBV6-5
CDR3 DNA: TGTGCCAGCAGTTACTCGAGGGTCGGGGAGCTGTTTTTT
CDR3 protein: CASSYSRVGELFF

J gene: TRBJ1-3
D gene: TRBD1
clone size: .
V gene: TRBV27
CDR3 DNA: TGTGCCAGCAGTAGAAACAGGGGGCCGGAGTCTGGAAACACCATATATTTT
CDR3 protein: CASSRNRGPESGNTIYF

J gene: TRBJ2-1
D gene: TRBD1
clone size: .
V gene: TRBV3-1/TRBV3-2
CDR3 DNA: TGTGCCAGCAGCCAAGCATTTTCCTGGACAGGGGATGTATACAATGAGCAGTTCTTC
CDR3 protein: CASSQAFSWTGDVYNEQFF

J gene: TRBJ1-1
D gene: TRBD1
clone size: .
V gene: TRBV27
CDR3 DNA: TGTGCCAGCAAGGGGACAGCTTACACTGAAGCTTTCTTT
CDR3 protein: CASKGTAYTEAFF

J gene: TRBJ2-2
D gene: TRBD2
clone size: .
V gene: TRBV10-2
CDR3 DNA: TGCGCCAGCAGACCGACTAGCTCGCCCGGGGAGCTGTTTTTT
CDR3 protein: CASRPTSSPGELFF

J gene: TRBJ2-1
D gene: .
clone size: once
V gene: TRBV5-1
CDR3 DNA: TGCGCCAGCAGCGTCACCGGGACCATGGACAATGAGCAGTTCTTC
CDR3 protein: CASSVTGTMDNEQFF

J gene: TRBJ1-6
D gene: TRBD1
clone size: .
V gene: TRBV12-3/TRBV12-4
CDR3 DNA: TGTGCCAGCAGTCTCCGGACAGGGCTACCCCTCCACTTT
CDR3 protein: CASSLRTGLPLHF

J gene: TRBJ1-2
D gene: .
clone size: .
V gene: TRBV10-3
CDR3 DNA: TGTGCCTCGAGGACAGAGAGCTATGGCTACACCTTC
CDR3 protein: CASRTESYGYTF

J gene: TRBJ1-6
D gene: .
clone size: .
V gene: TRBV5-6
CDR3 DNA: TGTGCCAGCAGCTGGGCAACAGAGAATAATTCACCCCTCCACTTT
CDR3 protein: CASSWATENNSPLHF